This T cell receptor (beta chain) was observed in a study of vaccination effects on CD4 cells after COVID-19. Study outcomes and limitations: Only a few convalescent patients and no early post-infection timepoints featured in the study. Late in the post-vaccination period, infection-induced and vaccine-induced clones underwent marked clonal contraction.

Assay used: immunoSEQ multiplex PCR; TCRdb lists only in-frame clones, some missing. In the table there are about 24,000 clones, more than 60% of which are singletons. As regards this clone: The antigen is not known.

Using viral peptide pools, the ViraFEST assay grew out antigen-specific CD4+ T cells prior to sequencing. The authors isolated CD4+ T cells after approximately 9 days of culture. The participants, recipients of two vaccine doses, got either BNT162b2 or mRNA-1273. This sequence originates from a human donor who received a COVID-19 vaccine. The input for sequencing was CD4+ T cells from PBMCs cultured with HCoV-NL63 spike peptides, taken after COVID-19 vaccination.

CDR3: CASSLNYRAGYTF. CDR3 coding DNA: TGTGCCAGCAGCTTGAATTACAGGGCTGGCTACACCTTC. The chain links TRBV7-9 to TRBJ1-2; a possible D gene is TRBD1 (6 bases). V was clipped by 3 bases and J by 7 bases, with 12 bases between them. This CDR3 is 13 amino acids long. Germline V gene data show CDR1 as SEHNR and CDR2 as FQNEAQ (reference sequence).